This TCR beta chain was sequenced for a study of regulatory T cells in long-lasting Graves disease. V gave up 7 bases and J gave up 9 bases, with 19 bases separating them. The CDR3 is made up of 15 amino acids. Germline V gene lookup returns CDR1 MNHNS and CDR2 SASEGT. Time point in this sample: persistent/refractory GD, antithyroid drugs over 5 years with positive TRAb. There was RNA extracted from PBMCs, and the TCR library was made from it. With iRepertoire HTBI primers and Arm-PCR of CDR3 regions, TCR beta libraries were built. TCRdb recomputed calls from the multiplex PCR reads with MiXCR, one row per CDR3 protein. The repertoire holds roughly 490,000 distinct CDR3 sequences, with under 25% as singletons. This clonotype was observed once.

The rearrangement links TRBV6-1 to TRBJ1-6, with a possible D match to TRBD1 (5 bases). Specimen: peripheral blood mononuclear cells (PBMCs), collected when the disease was refractory, from a patient treated with antithyroid drugs. This clonotype was sampled from a female donor with Graves disease. The CDR3: CASTVLAGRVSPLHF. The CDR3, as DNA: TGTGCCAGCACCGTTCTGGCAGGGAGGGTTTCACCCCTCCACTTT.